This T cell receptor (beta chain) was profiled in a study of blood T cell repertoires in COVID-19. About the study: The study drew acute and convalescent COVID-19 samples from the United States, Italy and Spain.

Looked up from germline, CDR1 is SGHRS and CDR2 is YFSETQ. The CDR3 extends over 15 amino acids. The ends lost 3 bases at V and 0 bases at J; junction bases unmatched: 2. TCRdb's copy holds only in-frame clones and misses some; the assay was immunoSEQ multiplex PCR. The sample records 200,000 to 300,000 clones, approximately 89% being singletons. This chain connects TRBV5-1 to TRBJ2-5; TRBD1 aligns across 10 bases. Sequencing was carried out using peripheral blood. The clonotype originates from a woman aged 45 to 65 with acute or convalescent COVID-19. The DNA for the CDR3 is TGCGCCAGCAGCTCGGACAGGGGGTACCAAGAGACCCAGTACTTC. Protein product: CASSSDRGYQETQYF.